The T cell receptor (beta chain) described here comes from a study of shared clonotypes between healthy human individuals. This clone has at least ten counts. A read error may produce the germline difference seen at one junction end. Sequenced by immunoSEQ multiplex PCR; TCRdb stores in-frame clones only, minus some. The table has about 470,000 clones, roughly 83% seen once; the top ten hold 13%. The CDR3 covers 14 residues. In germline, CDR1 is ENHRY, CDR2 SYGVKD. The origin of this receptor is a woman between 35 and 50 years old in good health. Some clones in this sample may be carry-over from other donors' samples. V gene TRBV10-3 combines with J gene TRBJ1-5; D may be TRBD1 (5 bases). The sample was PBMCs. The CDR3 sequence is CASSYGTENQPQHF. CDR3 nucleotides: TGTGCCAGCAGTTACGGGACGGAGAATCAGCCCCAGCATTTT.